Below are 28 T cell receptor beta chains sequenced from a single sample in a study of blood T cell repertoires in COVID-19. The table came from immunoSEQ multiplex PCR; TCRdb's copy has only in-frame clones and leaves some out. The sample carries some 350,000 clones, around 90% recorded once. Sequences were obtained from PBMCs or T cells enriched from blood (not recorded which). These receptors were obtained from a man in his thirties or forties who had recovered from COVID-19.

The CDR3 nucleotides read TGTGCCTCAAGGGACACAAACACCATATATTTT. It codes for CASRDTNTIYF. The chain employs TRBV30 and TRBJ1-3; maybe TRBD1 (6 bases). The V end lost 7 bases, the J end lost 6 bases, and 10 bases lay between the germline ends. The CDR3 spans 11 residues. Germline values: CDR1 GTSNPN, CDR2 SVGIG (reference sequence).

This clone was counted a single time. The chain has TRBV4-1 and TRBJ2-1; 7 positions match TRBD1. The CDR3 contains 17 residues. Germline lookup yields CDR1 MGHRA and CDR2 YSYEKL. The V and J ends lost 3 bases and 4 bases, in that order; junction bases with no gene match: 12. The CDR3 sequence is CASSHPRPGGTYNEQFF. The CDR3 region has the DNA TGCGCCAGCAGCCACCCCCGTCCAGGGGGAACATACAATGAGCAGTTCTTC.

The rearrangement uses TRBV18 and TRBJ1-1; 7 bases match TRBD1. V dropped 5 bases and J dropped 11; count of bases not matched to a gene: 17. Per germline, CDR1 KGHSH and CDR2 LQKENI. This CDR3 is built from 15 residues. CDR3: CASSAVAQGYLEAFF. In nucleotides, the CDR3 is TGTGCCAGCTCAGCAGTCGCACAGGGGTATCTCGAGGCTTTCTTT.

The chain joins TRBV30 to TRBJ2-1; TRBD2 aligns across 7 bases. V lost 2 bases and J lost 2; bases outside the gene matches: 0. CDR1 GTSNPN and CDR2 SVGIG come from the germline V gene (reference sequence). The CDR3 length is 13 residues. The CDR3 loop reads CAWSRGAYNEQFF. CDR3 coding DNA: TGTGCCTGGAGTCGGGGGGCCTACAATGAGCAGTTCTTC.

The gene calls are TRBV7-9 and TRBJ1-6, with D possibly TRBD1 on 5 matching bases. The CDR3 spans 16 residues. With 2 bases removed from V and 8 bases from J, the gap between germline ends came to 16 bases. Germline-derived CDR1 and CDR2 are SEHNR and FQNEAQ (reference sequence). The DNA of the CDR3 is TGTGCCAGCAGCTTATGGGCAGGGAGGGTTGATTCACCCCTCCACTTT. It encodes CASSLWAGRVDSPLHF.

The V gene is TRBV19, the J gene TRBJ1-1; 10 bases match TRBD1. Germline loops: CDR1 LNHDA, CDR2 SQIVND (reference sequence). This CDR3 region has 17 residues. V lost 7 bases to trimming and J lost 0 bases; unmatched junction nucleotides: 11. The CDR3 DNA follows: TGTGCCAGTACCCCGACAGGGGGCCTAGGAATGAACACTGAAGCTTTCTTT. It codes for CASTPTGGLGMNTEAFF.

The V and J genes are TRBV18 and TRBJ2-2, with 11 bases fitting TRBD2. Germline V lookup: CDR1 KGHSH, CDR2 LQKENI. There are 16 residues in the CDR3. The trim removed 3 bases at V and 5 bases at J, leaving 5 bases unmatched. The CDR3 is CASSPGLAAATGELFF. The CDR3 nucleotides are TGTGCCAGCTCACCGGGACTAGCGGCCGCAACCGGGGAGCTGTTTTTT. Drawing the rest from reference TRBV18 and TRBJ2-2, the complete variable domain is NAGVMQNPRHLVRRRGQEARLRCSPMKGHSHVYWYRQLPEEGLKFMVYLQKENIIDESGMPKERFSAEFPKEGPSILRIQQVVRGDSAAYFCASSPGLAAATGELFFGEGSRLTVL.

CDR3 nucleotides: TGTGCCAGCGGCCTCAGCGGGGGGGTCTCCTACAATGAGCAGTTCTTC. Its translation is CASGLSGGVSYNEQFF. The V call is TRBV2, the J call TRBJ2-1, with 10 nucleotides matching TRBD2. The CDR3 is 16 amino acids. V dropped 8 bases and J dropped 0; count of bases not matched to a gene: 7. Germline CDR1 SNHLY, CDR2 FYNNEI.

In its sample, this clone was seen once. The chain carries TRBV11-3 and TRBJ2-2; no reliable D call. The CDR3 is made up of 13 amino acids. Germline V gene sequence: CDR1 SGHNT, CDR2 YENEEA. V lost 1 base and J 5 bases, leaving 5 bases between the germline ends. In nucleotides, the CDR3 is TGTGCCAGCAGCTTAGGCGGAACCGGGGAGCTGTTTTTT. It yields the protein CASSLGGTGELFF.

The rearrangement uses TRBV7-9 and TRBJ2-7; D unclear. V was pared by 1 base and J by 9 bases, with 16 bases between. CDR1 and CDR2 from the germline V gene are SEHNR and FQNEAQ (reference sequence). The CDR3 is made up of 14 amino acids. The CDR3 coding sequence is TGTGCCAGCAGCTTAGTGTCCGAAGGAGTGCGGCAGTACTTC. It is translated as CASSLVSEGVRQYF. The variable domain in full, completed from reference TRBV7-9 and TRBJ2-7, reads DTGVSQNPRHKITKRGQNVTFRCDPISEHNRLYWYRQTLGQGPEFLTYFQNEAQLEKSRLLSDRFSAERPKGSFSTLEIQRTEQGDSAMYLCASSLVSEGVRQYFGPGTRLTVT.

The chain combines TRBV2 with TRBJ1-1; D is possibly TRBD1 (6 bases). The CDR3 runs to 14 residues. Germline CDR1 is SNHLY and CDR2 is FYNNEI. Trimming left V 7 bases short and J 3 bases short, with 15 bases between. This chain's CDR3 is CASIQGILDTEAFF. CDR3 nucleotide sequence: TGTGCCAGCATTCAGGGGATCTTGGACACTGAAGCTTTCTTT.

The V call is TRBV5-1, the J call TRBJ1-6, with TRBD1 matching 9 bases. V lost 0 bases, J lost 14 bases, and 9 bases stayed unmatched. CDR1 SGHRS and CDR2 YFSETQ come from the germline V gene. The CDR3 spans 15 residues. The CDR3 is CASSLGTGEGRTLHF. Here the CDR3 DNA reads TGCGCCAGCAGCTTGGGGACAGGGGAGGGCCGGACCCTCCACTTT.

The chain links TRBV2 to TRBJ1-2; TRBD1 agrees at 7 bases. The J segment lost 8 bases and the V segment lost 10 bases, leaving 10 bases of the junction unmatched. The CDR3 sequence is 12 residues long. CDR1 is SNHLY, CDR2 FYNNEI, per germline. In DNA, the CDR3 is TGTGCCACTCGGGACAGTCTTGGCGGCTACACCTTC. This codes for CATRDSLGGYTF.

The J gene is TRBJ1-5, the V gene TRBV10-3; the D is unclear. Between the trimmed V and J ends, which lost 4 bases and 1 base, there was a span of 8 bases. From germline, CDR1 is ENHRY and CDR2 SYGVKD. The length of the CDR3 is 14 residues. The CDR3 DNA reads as TGTGCCATCAGTGCTGAGCCGAGCAATCAGCCCCAGCATTTT. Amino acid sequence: CAISAEPSNQPQHF.

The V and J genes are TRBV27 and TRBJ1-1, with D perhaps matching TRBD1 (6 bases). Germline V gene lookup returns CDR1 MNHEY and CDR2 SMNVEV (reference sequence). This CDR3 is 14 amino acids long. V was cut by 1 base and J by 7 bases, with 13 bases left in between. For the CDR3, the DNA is TGTGCCAGCAGTTTATTGGACAGTTCTTTTGAAGCTTTCTTT. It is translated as CASSLLDSSFEAFF.

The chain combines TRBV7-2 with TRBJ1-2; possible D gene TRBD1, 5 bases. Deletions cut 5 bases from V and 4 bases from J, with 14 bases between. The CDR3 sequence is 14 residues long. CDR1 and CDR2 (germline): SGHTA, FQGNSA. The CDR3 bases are TGTGCCAGCAGCCCCGGGACTGTCAGCTATGGCTACACCTTC. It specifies CASSPGTVSYGYTF. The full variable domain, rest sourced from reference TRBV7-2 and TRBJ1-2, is GAGVSQSPSNKVTEKGKDVELRCDPISGHTALYWYRQSLGQGLEFLIYFQGNSAPDKSGLPSDRFSAERTGGSVSTLTIQRTQQEDSAVYLCASSPGTVSYGYTFGSGTRLTVV.

CDR3 sequence (DNA): TGTGCCAGCAGCCAAGGGGGGCGTCAGCCCCAGCATTTT. The encoded protein is CASSQGGRQPQHF. V is TRBV14 and J is TRBJ1-5; possible D gene TRBD1, 6 bases. CDR1 and CDR2 (germline): SGHDN, FVKESK. V lost 1 base to trimming and J lost 6 bases, with 7 bases between them. The length of the CDR3 is 13 residues.

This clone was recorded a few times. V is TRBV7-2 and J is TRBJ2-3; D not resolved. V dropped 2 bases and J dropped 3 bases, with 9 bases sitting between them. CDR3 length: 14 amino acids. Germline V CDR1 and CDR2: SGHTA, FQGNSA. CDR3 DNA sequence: TGTGCCAGCAGCTTAACTTCCTGGACAGATACGCAGTATTTT. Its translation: CASSLTSWTDTQYF.

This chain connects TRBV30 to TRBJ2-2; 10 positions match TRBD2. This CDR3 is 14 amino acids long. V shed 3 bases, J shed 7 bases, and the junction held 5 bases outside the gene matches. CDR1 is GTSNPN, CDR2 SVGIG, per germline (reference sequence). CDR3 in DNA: TGTGCCTGGAGACTAGCGGGGTATCACGGGGAGCTGTTTTTT. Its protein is CAWRLAGYHGELFF.

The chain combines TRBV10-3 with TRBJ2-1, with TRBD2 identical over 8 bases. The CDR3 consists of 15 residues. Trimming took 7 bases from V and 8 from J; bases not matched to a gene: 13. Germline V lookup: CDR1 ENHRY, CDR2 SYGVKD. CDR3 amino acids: CAITGDDSGVDEQFF. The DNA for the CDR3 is TGTGCCATCACAGGGGATGATAGCGGGGTGGATGAGCAGTTCTTC.

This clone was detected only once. The CDR3 region has the DNA TGTGCCAGCAGCTTAGATAGCGGAGGGAGCGGTGGCTACACCTTC. This translates into CASSLDSGGSGGYTF. V and J are TRBV11-2 and TRBJ1-2, with D unresolved. The V gene's germline CDR1 is SGHAT and CDR2 FQNNGV. CDR3 size: 15 residues. The germline V and J ends were trimmed by 0 bases and 7 bases, with 15 bases remaining between them.

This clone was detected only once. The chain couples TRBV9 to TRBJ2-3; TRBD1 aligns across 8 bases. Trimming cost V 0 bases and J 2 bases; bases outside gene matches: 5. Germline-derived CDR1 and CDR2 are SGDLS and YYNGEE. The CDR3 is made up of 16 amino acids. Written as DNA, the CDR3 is TGTGCCAGCAGCGTAGGCCCAGGGGGCGCCACAGATACGCAGTATTTT. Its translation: CASSVGPGGATDTQYF.

CDR3: CASSRDRGREQYF. CDR3 coding DNA: TGTGCCAGCAGCCGGGACAGGGGGCGCGAGCAGTACTTC. V usage is TRBV7-9 and J usage is TRBJ2-7, with 12 bases matching TRBD1. The CDR3 loop spans 13 amino acids. Germline V gives CDR1 SEHNR, CDR2 FQNEAQ (reference sequence). V was clipped by 5 bases and J by 6 bases; unmatched bases: 2.

CDR3 nucleotides: TGTGCCAGCTCCGGGGATAGCACAGATACGCAGTATTTT. Translated: CASSGDSTDTQYF. The genes are TRBV6-5 and TRBJ2-3, with TRBD2 as a possible D gene (5 bases). V shed 8 bases and J shed 0 bases, with 9 bases lying between them. CDR3 length: 13 residues. Germline loops: CDR1 MNHEY, CDR2 SVGAGI.

The CDR3 is CASSFQTAYTEAFF. CDR3 DNA sequence: TGTGCCAGCAGTTTCCAGACAGCCTACACTGAAGCTTTCTTT. The V and J genes are TRBV6-6 and TRBJ1-1; D might be TRBD1 (5 bases). Germline CDR1 is MNHNY and CDR2 is SVGAGI (reference sequence). The CDR3 runs 14 residues. V was cut by 4 bases and J by 3 bases, with 12 bases left in between.

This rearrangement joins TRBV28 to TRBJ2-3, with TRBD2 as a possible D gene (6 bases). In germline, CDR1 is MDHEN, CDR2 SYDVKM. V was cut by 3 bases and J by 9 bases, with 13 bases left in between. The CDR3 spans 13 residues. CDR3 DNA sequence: TGTGCCAGCAGTTTCGCCGGGACTTGGACGCAGTATTTT. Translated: CASSFAGTWTQYF.

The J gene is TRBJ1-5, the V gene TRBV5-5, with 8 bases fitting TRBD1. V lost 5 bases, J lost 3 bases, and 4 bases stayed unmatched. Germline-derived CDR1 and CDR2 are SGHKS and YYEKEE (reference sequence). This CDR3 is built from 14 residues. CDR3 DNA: TGTGCCAGCAGTCCGGACAGGGTCAATCAGCCCCAGCATTTT. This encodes CASSPDRVNQPQHF.

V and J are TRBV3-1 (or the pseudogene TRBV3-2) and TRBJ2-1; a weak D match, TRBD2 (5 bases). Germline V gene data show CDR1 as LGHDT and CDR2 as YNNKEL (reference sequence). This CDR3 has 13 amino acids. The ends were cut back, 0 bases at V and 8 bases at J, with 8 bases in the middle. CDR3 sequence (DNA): TGTGCCAGCAGCCAAGAAACTAGGTATGAGCAGTTCTTC. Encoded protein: CASSQETRYEQFF.